This T cell receptor beta chain was sequenced for a study of T-cell reconstitution after alpha-beta-depleted transplantation in children. The authors prepared the TCRbeta library with unique molecular identifiers. TCRdb re-called the PCR reads with MiXCR, one entry per CDR3 protein. The data contain 580,000 or so distinct CDR3 sequences, under 30% of them singletons. Broader study findings: Most T-cell counts and diversity one year after the transplant came from T cells that were newly produced. Alpha-beta T cells present about two months after transplant were reported to originate from several hundred expanded graft clones. The high TCRbeta diversity at day 60 in some patients came from surviving recipient T cells and thymic progenitors.

In its sample, this clonotype was seen many times. Its target is unknown. The starting material was PBMCs, mostly from graft donor cells, obtained 360 days after TCRalphabeta/CD19-depleted stem cell transplant. This receptor was obtained from a boy less than two years old who had a stem cell transplant for acute myeloid leukemia, so the T cells may come from the graft donor.

The CDR3 nucleotides read TGTGCCAGCAGTGCCCTTTCGGACAGGGCACACTATGGCTACACCTTC. Protein sequence: CASSALSDRAHYGYTF. The chain has TRBV12-3 or TRBV12-4 and TRBJ1-2; 8 nucleotides line up with TRBD1. The V segment lost 5 bases and the J segment 3 bases; nucleotides outside the gene matches: 11. This CDR3 contains 16 residues.